This T cell receptor (beta chain) comes out of a study of tumor-infiltrating lymphocytes in primary liver carcinoma. The tissue used was unsorted bulk material of about 19-33 mg. RNA and DNA were co-extracted from it with the AllPrep DNA/RNA mini kit. All patients had surgically resected primary liver carcinoma. HBV chronically infected the treatment-naive patients. Each individual tumor supplied samples from five separate regions. This clonotype was seen a handful of times. In germline, CDR1 is DFQATT, CDR2 SNEGSKA (reference sequence). The CDR3 totals 13 residues. The V and J ends lost 6 bases and 2 bases respectively, with 13 bases between them. Using a constant-region primer together with ProtoScript II reverse transcriptase, TCR beta cDNA was made from roughly 540 ng of total RNA. TCR beta libraries came from three nested multiplex PCR rounds using slightly modified ARM-PCR. In the first two PCR rounds, TRBV1-TRBV30 forward primers were paired with a C-beta reverse primer, and each round lasted about 10 cycles. In TCRdb, the multiplex PCR reads were re-called with MiXCR into one record per CDR3 protein. This table holds 65,000 to 90,000 distinct CDR3 sequences, 72% found once.

Sequenced material: liver tumor tissue from sampling region 1. The subset: tumor region T1, superior pole. V gene TRBV20-1 combines with J gene TRBJ1-2; no definite D call. The receptor was isolated from a man in his forties with primary liver carcinoma and hepatitis B virus infection. The CDR3, as DNA: TGCAGTGCCCCCCCCACAAGCAACTATGGCTACACCTTC. Translation gives CSAPPTSNYGYTF.